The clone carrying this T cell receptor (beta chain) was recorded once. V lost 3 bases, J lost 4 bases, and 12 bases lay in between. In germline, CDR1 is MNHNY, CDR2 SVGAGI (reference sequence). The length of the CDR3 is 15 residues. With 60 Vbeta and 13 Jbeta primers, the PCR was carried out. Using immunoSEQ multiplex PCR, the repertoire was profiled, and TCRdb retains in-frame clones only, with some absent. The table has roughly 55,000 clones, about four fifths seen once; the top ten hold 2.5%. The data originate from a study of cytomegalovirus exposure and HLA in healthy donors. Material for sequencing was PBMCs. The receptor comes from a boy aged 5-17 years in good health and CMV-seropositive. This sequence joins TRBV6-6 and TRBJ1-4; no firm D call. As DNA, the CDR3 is TGTGCCAGCAGTTATGGATCTGGAGATAATGAAAAACTGTTTTTT. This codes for CASSYGSGDNEKLFF.